This is a list of T cell receptor beta chains from one sample in a study of human T cells and chemical hapten exposure. One entry per CDR3 protein results from TCRdb running MiXCR on the RACE reads. The sample yields tens of thousands of distinct CDR3 sequences, more than 10% seen once. The input for sequencing was whole blood, taken in connection with sensitization to the hapten diphenylcyclopropenone (DPC). These receptors were collected from a woman in her thirties or forties with alopecia areata. Some clones in this sample may be carry-over from other donors' samples. The CDR3 runs from the conserved cysteine through the conserved F or W. A D gene is named only where the DNA matches it firmly. Clone sizes are given selectively: once, few, many, or a class where the clone is expanded.

v_call,cdr3_length,clone_size,d_call,j_call,cdr3_nt,cdr3_aa
TRBV5-1,17,.,.,TRBJ2-3,TGCGCCAGCAGCCCTAGGCCCGTAACAGGGTCCATAGATACGCAGTATTTT,CASSPRPVTGSIDTQYF
TRBV7-9,14,medium-sized,.,TRBJ2-5,TGTGCCAGCAGCTTAACGGGTTCGGGGGAGACCCAGTACTTC,CASSLTGSGETQYF
TRBV27,14,many,TRBD2,TRBJ2-7,TGTGCCAGCAGGGAGCGGGGGGCACCCTACGAGCAGTACTTC,CASRERGAPYEQYF
TRBV28,16,few,.,TRBJ1-2,TGTGCCAGCTCCCAACTGGGACGGGCGCAACGGGATGGCTACACCTTC,CASSQLGRAQRDGYTF
TRBV6-1,17,many,TRBD1,TRBJ2-2,TGTGCCAGCAGGTGGGGCGTAGGGACAGCGAACACCGGGGAGCTGTTTTTT,CASRWGVGTANTGELFF
TRBV10-2,13,.,.,TRBJ2-2,TGCGCCAGCAGTGAGCCCGGAACCGGGGAGCTGTTTTTT,CASSEPGTGELFF
TRBV11-2,16,.,.,TRBJ1-6,TGTGCCAGCAGCGACGACACTCGTGGGGATAATTCACCCCTCCACTTT,CASSDDTRGDNSPLHF
TRBV7-3,14,many,.,TRBJ2-3,TGTGCCAGCAGCTTCAGCGGGAGCACAGATACGCAGTATTTT,CASSFSGSTDTQYF
TRBV7-2,15,many,TRBD2,TRBJ2-7,TGTGCCAGCAGCTTCGCTAGCGGGGGGGCCTACGAGCAGTACTTC,CASSFASGGAYEQYF
TRBV12-3/TRBV12-4,12,many,.,TRBJ1-1,TGTGCCAGCAGTTTTTTAAATTTGGGAGCTTTCTTT,CASSFLNLGAFF
TRBV28,12,.,.,TRBJ1-1,TGTGCCAGCAGGGGGGGATGGCCTGAAGCTTTCTTT,CASRGGWPEAFF
TRBV6-6,17,many,TRBD2,TRBJ2-6,TGTGCCAGCAGTTACTCGACTAGCGGCTCTGGGGCCAACGTCCTGACTTTC,CASSYSTSGSGANVLTF
TRBV9,14,.,TRBD1,TRBJ2-7,TGTGCCAGCAGTTCCGGACAGGGTTCACACGAGCAGTACTTC,CASSSGQGSHEQYF
TRBV11-3,15,many,TRBD2,TRBJ2-5,TGTGCCAGCAGCTTAGGAAGGCTAGCGGAAGAGACCCAGTACTTC,CASSLGRLAEETQYF
TRBV28,11,few,.,TRBJ1-3,TGTGCCCATGGCGGGGGAAACACCATATATTTT,CAHGGGNTIYF
TRBV12-3/TRBV12-4,13,few,.,TRBJ2-7,TGTGCCAGCAGAGGACCCGACTCCTACGAGCAGTACTTC,CASRGPDSYEQYF
TRBV11-2,15,.,TRBD2,TRBJ2-1,TGTGCCAGCAGCTTAGAACTAGCGGGAGCCTATGAGCAGTTCTTC,CASSLELAGAYEQFF
TRBV9,15,many,TRBD2,TRBJ2-3,TGTGCCAGCAGCTCATGGACTAGCGGAGCGGATACGCAGTATTTT,CASSSWTSGADTQYF
TRBV7-9,11,few,.,TRBJ2-5,TGTGCCATCGTCCGGGAGGAGACCCAGTACTTC,CAIVREETQYF
TRBV14,15,many,TRBD2,TRBJ2-1,TGTGCCAGCAGCGAGACTAGCGCGTCCTACAATGAGCAGTTCTTC,CASSETSASYNEQFF
TRBV5-1,17,many,.,TRBJ2-2,TGCGCCAGCAGCTTGGGCCCGGAGACAGGGAACACCGGGGAGCTGTTTTTT,CASSLGPETGNTGELFF
TRBV25-1,16,few,.,TRBJ2-3,TGTGCCAGCAGTGAATTGGGGCGGACTTTCACAGATACGCAGTATTTT,CASSELGRTFTDTQYF
TRBV2,13,once,.,TRBJ1-1,TGTGCCAGCAGTACAGAGAGCAACACTGAAGCTTTCTTT,CASSTESNTEAFF
TRBV11-3,15,many,.,TRBJ2-3,TGTGCCAGCAGCGTTATTAGGGGGGATACAGATACGCAGTATTTT,CASSVIRGDTDTQYF
TRBV28,11,many,TRBD1,TRBJ1-1,TGTGCCAGCAGCACCAGGGGGGAAGCTTTCTTT,CASSTRGEAFF
TRBV2,11,.,.,TRBJ2-7,TGTGCCAGCAGCCCCCGGGGGGAGCAGTACTTC,CASSPRGEQYF
TRBV20-1,13,many,.,TRBJ1-4,TGCAGTGCTAGTGGCCCAAATAATGAAAAACTGTTTTTT,CSASGPNNEKLFF
TRBV29-1,14,many,TRBD1,TRBJ2-3,TGCAGCGTTGATCCCAGGGGGAGCACAGATACGCAGTATTTT,CSVDPRGSTDTQYF
TRBV7-2,15,.,.,TRBJ1-1,TGTGCCAGCAGCTTAGCTCGACGAGGGAACACTGAAGCTTTCTTT,CASSLARRGNTEAFF
TRBV6-5,14,many,TRBD2,TRBJ2-1,TGTGCCAGCAGCCGGGGGGGGTCCTACAATGAGCAGTTCTTC,CASSRGGSYNEQFF
TRBV20-1,14,few,TRBD2,TRBJ2-7,TGCAGTGCTGGCCCCAGCGGGAGCTCCTACGAGCAGTACTTC,CSAGPSGSSYEQYF
TRBV5-6,14,many,.,TRBJ1-5,TGTGCCAGCAGCATGGGAGGCAGCTATCAGCCCCAGCATTTT,CASSMGGSYQPQHF
TRBV28,15,few,TRBD1,TRBJ1-1,TGTGCCAGCTCGGACAGGGGCGTAGTAGGCACTGAAGCTTTCTTT,CASSDRGVVGTEAFF
TRBV7-2,15,.,TRBD1,TRBJ1-6,TGTGCCAGCAGATCCGGGACAGGGACTAATTCACCCCTCCACTTT,CASRSGTGTNSPLHF
TRBV6-6,14,few,.,TRBJ1-6,TGTGCCAGCAGTTACCCCCAGGAGAGTTCACCCCTCCACTTT,CASSYPQESSPLHF
TRBV18,14,many,TRBD1,TRBJ1-5,TGTGCCAGCTCACCGGGACAGGGGGATCAGCCCCAGCATTTT,CASSPGQGDQPQHF